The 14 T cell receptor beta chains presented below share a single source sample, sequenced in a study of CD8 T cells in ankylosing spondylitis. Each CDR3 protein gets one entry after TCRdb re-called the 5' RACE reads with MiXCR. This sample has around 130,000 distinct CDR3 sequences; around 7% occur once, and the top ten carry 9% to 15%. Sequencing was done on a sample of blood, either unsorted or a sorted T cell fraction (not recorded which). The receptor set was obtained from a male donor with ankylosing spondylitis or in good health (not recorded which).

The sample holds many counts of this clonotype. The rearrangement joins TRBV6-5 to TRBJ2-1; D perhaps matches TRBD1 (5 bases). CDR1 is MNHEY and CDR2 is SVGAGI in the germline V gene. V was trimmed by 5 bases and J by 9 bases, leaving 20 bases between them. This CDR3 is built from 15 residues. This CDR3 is CASSHKSTRQGEQFF. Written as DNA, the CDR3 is TGTGCCAGCAGTCACAAATCGACCCGTCAGGGTGAGCAGTTCTTC.

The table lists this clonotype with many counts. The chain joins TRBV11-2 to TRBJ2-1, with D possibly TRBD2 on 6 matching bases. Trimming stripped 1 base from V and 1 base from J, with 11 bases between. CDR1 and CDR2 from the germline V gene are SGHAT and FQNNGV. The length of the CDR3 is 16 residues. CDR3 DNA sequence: TGTGCCAGCAGCTTAGTATACGGGGGATCCTACAATGAGCAGTTCTTC. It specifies CASSLVYGGSYNEQFF.

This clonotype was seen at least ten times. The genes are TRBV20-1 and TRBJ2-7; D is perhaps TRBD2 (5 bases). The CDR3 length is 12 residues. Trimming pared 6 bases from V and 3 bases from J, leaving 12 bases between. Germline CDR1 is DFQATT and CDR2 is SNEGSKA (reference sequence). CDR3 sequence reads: CSARGSFYEQYF. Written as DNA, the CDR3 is TGCAGTGCCCGAGGGAGTTTCTACGAGCAGTACTTC.

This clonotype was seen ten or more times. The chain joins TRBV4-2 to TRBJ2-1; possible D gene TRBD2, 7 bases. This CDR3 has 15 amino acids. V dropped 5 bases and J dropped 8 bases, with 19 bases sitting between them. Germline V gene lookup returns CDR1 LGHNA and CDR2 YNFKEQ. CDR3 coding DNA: TGTGCCAGCAGCGCGAGCGGGGCAGGGGAGGATGAGCAGTTCTTC. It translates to CASSASGAGEDEQFF.

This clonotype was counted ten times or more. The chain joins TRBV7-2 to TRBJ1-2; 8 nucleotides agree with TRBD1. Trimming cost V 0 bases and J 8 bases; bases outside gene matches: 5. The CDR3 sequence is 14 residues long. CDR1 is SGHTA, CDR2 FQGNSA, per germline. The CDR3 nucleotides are TGTGCCAGCAGCTTAGCCCCGACAGGGGTGGGCTACACCTTC. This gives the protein CASSLAPTGVGYTF. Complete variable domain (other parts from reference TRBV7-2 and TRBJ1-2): GAGVSQSPSNKVTEKGKDVELRCDPISGHTALYWYRQSLGQGLEFLIYFQGNSAPDKSGLPSDRFSAERTGGSVSTLTIQRTQQEDSAVYLCASSLAPTGVGYTFGSGTRLTVV.

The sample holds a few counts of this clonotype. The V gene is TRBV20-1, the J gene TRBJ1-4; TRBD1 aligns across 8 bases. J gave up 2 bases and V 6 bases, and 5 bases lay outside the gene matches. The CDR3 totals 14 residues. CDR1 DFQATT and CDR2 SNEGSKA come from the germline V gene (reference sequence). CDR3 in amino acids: CSAQRQGTNEKLFF. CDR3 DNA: TGCAGTGCCCAACGACAGGGGACTAATGAAAAACTGTTTTTT.

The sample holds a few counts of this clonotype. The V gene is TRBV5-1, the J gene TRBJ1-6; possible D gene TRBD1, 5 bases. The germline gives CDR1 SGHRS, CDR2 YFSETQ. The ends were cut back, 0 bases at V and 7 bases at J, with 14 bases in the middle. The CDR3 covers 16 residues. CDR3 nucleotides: TGCGCCAGCAGCTTGGACAGCAGCCCAGGGAATTCACCCCTCCACTTT. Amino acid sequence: CASSLDSSPGNSPLHF.

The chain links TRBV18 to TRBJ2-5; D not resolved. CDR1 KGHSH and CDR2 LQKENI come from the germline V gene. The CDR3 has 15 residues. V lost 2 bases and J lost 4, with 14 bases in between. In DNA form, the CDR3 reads TGTGCCAGCTCACCAATACGTTCTCCCCGAGAGACCCAGTACTTC. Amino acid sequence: CASSPIRSPRETQYF. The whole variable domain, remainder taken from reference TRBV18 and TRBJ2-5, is NAGVMQNPRHLVRRRGQEARLRCSPMKGHSHVYWYRQLPEEGLKFMVYLQKENIIDESGMPKERFSAEFPKEGPSILRIQQVVRGDSAAYFCASSPIRSPRETQYFGPGTRLLVL.

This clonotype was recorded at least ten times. DNA for the CDR3: TGTGCCAGCAGCGCGAACACCGGGGAGCTGTTTTTT. This sequence encodes CASSANTGELFF. The rearrangement links TRBV9 to TRBJ2-2, with D uncertain. The germline gives CDR1 SGDLS, CDR2 YYNGEE. The V gene lost 3 bases and the J gene lost 0 bases, with 0 bases spanning the gap. CDR3 size: 12 residues.

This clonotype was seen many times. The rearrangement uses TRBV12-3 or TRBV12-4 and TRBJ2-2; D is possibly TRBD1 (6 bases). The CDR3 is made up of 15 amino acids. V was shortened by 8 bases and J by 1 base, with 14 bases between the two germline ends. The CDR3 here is CASGDTKENTGELFF. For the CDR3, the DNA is TGTGCCAGCGGGGACACCAAAGAGAACACCGGGGAGCTGTTTTTT.

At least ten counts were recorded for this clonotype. CDR3 in DNA: TGTGCCAGCAGTGAAACCCTGGGGTCGGGGTATGGCTACACCTTC. Translated, it gives CASSETLGSGYGYTF. V is TRBV25-1 and J is TRBJ1-2; D is undetermined. V lost 2 bases to trimming and J lost 5 bases, with 15 bases between them. CDR1 is MGHDK, CDR2 SYGVNS, per germline. The CDR3 is 15 amino acids.

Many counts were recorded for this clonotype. CDR3 nucleotide sequence: TGCAGTGCTAGAGTCGGAACGGGAGGGCCAGATACGCAGTATTTT. Its translation: CSARVGTGGPDTQYF. The rearrangement uses TRBV20-1 and TRBJ2-3; 8 bases are shared with TRBD2. V shed 1 base, J shed 4 bases, and the junction held 7 bases outside the gene matches. The germline CDR1 and CDR2 sequences are DFQATT and SNEGSKA (reference sequence). This CDR3 contains 15 residues.

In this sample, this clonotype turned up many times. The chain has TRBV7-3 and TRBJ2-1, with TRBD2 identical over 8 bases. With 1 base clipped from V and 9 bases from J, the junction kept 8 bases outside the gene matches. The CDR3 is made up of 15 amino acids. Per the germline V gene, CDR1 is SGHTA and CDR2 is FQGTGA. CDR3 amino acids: CASSLRGLEGSEQFF. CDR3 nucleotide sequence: TGTGCCAGCAGCTTAAGGGGACTAGAAGGGAGTGAGCAGTTCTTC.

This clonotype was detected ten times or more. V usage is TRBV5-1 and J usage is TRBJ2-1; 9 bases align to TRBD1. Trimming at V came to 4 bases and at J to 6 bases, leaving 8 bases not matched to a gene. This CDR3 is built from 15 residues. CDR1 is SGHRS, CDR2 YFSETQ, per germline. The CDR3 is CASSAGQGLLNEQFF. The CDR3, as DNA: TGCGCCAGCAGCGCCGGACAGGGGCTCCTCAATGAGCAGTTCTTC. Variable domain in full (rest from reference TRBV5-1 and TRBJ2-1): KAGVTQTPRYLIKTRGQQVTLSCSPISGHRSVSWYQQTPGQGLQFLFEYFSETQRNKGNFPGRFSGRQFSNSRSEMNVSTLELGDSALYLCASSAGQGLLNEQFFGPGTRLTVL.